Listed below are T cell receptor beta chains from one sample, sequenced in a study of cytomegalovirus exposure and HLA in healthy donors. Libraries were prepared by immunoSEQ multiplex PCR; TCRdb keeps only in-frame clonotypes and omits some of them. This repertoire shows some 190,000 clones, 87% found once; its top ten account for about 1%. Sequencing was performed on PBMCs. These receptors came from a boy aged 2 to 10 in good health and CMV-seronegative. Both conserved end residues are part of each CDR3.

v_gene	j_gene	CDR3aa
TRBV18	TRBJ2-7	CASSPLSEGAGTYEQYF
TRBV27	TRBJ2-3	CASSVGQGGLWTQYF
TRBV7-9	TRBJ1-4	CASSAEGEANEKLFF
TRBV7-2	TRBJ1-5	CASGYRDGNQPQHF
TRBV5-1	TRBJ1-2	CASSLARSRNYGYTF
TRBV19	TRBJ2-3	CASSIVQREGPYFTDTQYF
TRBV12-5	TRBJ2-1	CASGSPLEEQFF
TRBV18	TRBJ2-1	CASSPPPGGGATEQFF
TRBV10-1	TRBJ1-5	CAERGRSPQHF
TRBV14	TRBJ1-1	CASSQGWAQGDTEAFF
TRBV5-1	NA	CASSFSPPYEQYF
TRBV7-8	TRBJ1-5	CASSTRTGGNQPQHF
TRBV5-1	TRBJ2-3	CASTPTSSSADTQYF
TRBV19	TRBJ1-4	CASSSRGHNEKLFF
TRBV5-1	TRBJ1-6	CASSWGDRSSYNSPLHF
TRBV27	TRBJ1-1	CASSLRNRVLRGDTEAFF
TRBV5-1	NA	CASSLKGGSYEQYF
TRBV9	TRBJ1-2	CASSYLSGYTF
TRBV29-1	TRBJ1-2	CSVEEPETVGYTF
TRBV4-1	TRBJ1-1	CASSQGGGENTEAFF
TRBV7-9	TRBJ2-3	CASSLPRGTTDTQYF
TRBV9	TRBJ1-1	CASSVGPGIWDTEAFF
TRBV7-9	TRBJ1-6	CSSRMTVGQGRNSPLHF
TRBV19	TRBJ2-7	CASSIRQGFSYEQYF
TRBV6-6	TRBJ1-5	CASSANRFLNQPQHF
TRBV6-4	TRBJ2-1	CASGKGGEYEQFF
TRBV19	TRBJ1-2	CASSIPSRGTNYGYTF
TRBV5-5	TRBJ2-7	CASSFDISDGGQYF
TRBV6-1	TRBJ1-1	CASRQGARVFF
TRBV10-3	NA	CAISESRQGGHEQYF
TRBV27	TRBJ1-2	CASSLVGQGNYGYTF
TRBV27	TRBJ2-7	CASSLWAGYEQYF
TRBV9	TRBJ2-5	CASSTAVGAETQYF
TRBV14	TRBJ2-1	CASSQDGLAAYSYNEQFF
TRBV7-9	TRBJ1-2	CASSLKTGGGYTF
TRBV2	TRBJ1-5	CASSPDRAYQPQHF
TRBV6-4	TRBJ2-7	CASSDGAGWVSYEQYF
TRBV5-1	TRBJ2-1	CASSSGTSSYNEQFF
TRBV6-6	TRBJ1-6	CAAWTGANSPLHF
TRBV11-2	TRBJ2-3	CASSLGLAGGGDTQYF
TRBV27	TRBJ2-7	CASSFYLGYEQYF
TRBV29-1	TRBJ2-7	CSASGGGAYEQYF
TRBV4-2	TRBJ2-7	CASTPFAGGSYEQYF
TRBV28	TRBJ1-2	CASSDRLGYTF
TRBV13	TRBJ2-1	CASNRGGNNEQFF
TRBV6-4	TRBJ2-1	CASRPGVSYNEQFF
TRBV4-2	TRBJ1-1	CASSPRPGTGALTFF
TRBV19	TRBJ1-4	CASSTSLSDRGEKLFF
TRBV4-2	TRBJ1-1	CASSQEIGDRGSEAFF
TRBV2	TRBJ1-2	CASGNPDRAGGYTF
TRBV30	TRBJ2-2	CAWSVAGGPGELFF